This T cell receptor (beta chain) was identified during a study of cytomegalovirus exposure and HLA in healthy donors. The protocol was immunoSEQ multiplex PCR, while the TCRdb copy is restricted to in-frame clones and leaves out a portion. The sample contains around 94,000 clones, roughly 94% of which appear only once. Source material: PBMCs. This clonotype originated in a young woman in good health and CMV-seronegative.

The chain's CDR3 is CASSGDRGNEQFF. In nucleotides, the CDR3 is TGTGCCAGCAGCGGGGACAGGGGGAATGAGCAGTTCTTC. V usage is TRBV9 and J usage is TRBJ2-1; 11 nucleotides agree with TRBD1. Losses at the gene ends were 3 bases for V and 7 bases for J; bases not matched to a gene: 0. Per germline, CDR1 SGDLS and CDR2 YYNGEE. The CDR3 is made up of 13 amino acids.